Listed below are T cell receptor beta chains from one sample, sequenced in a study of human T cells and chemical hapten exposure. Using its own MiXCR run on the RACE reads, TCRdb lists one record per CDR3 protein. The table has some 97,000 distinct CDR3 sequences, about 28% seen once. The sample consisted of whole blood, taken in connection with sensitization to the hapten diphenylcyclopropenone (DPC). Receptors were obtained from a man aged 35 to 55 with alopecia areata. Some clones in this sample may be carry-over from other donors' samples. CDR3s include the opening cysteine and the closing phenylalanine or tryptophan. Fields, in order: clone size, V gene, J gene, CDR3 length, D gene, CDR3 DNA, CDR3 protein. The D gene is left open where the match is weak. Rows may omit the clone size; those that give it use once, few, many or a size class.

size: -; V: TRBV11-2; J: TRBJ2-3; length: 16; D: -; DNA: TGTGCCAGCAGTTCCGGTCTCATTTCTAGCACAGATACGCAGTATTTT; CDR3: CASSSGLISSTDTQYF
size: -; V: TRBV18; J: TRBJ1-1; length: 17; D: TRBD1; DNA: TGTGCCAGCTCACCAACCGGGACAGGGGAGAGGAACACTGAAGCTTTCTTT; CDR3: CASSPTGTGERNTEAFF
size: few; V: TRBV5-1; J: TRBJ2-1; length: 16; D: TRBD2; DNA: TGCGCCAGCAGCTTGGGTCTAGCGGTTATATACAATGAGCAGTTCTTC; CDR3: CASSLGLAVIYNEQFF
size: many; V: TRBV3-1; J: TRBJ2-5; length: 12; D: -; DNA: TGTGCCAGCAGCTTTTACCAAGAGACCCAGTACTTC; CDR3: CASSFYQETQYF
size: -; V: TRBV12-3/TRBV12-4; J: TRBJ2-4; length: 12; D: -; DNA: TGTGCCAGCAGGGGAGCCAAAAACATTCAGTACTTC; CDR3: CASRGAKNIQYF
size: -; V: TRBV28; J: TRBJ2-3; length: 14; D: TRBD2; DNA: TGTGCCAGCAGTTCCGGGACTAACACAGATACGCAGTATTTT; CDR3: CASSSGTNTDTQYF
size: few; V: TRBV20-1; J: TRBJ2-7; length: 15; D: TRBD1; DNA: TGCAGTGCTAGAGGTCTTGACAGGGTGTCCTACGAGCAGTACTTC; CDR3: CSARGLDRVSYEQYF
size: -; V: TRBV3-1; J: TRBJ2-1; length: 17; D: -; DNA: TGTGCCAGCAGCCAAAAAACAGGCGCTAGTCTCCGCAATGAGCAGTTCTTC; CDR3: CASSQKTGASLRNEQFF
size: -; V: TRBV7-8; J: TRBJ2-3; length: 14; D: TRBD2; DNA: TGTGCCAGCAGCTTTAGCGGGAGGGCAGATACGCAGTATTTT; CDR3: CASSFSGRADTQYF
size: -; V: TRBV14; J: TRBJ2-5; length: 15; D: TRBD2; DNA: TGTGCCAGCAGCGGTCGACTAGCGGGAACAGAGACCCAGTACTTC; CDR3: CASSGRLAGTETQYF
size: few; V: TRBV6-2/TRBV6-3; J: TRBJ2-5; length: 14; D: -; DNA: TGTGCCAGCAGCTCCAAGCGGGTACAAGAGACCCAGTACTTC; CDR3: CASSSKRVQETQYF
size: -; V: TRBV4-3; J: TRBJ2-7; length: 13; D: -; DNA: TGCGCCAGCAGCCCCCGGCAGGGGTACGAGCAGTACTTC; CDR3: CASSPRQGYEQYF
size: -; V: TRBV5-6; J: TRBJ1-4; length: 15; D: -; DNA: TGTGCCAGCAGACAACACGCCGCTAGTAATGAAAAACTGTTTTTT; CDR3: CASRQHAASNEKLFF
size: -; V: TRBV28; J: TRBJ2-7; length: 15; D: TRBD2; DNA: TGTGCCAGCAGCACCCCGGGACTAGTCTCCTACGAGCAGTACTTC; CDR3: CASSTPGLVSYEQYF
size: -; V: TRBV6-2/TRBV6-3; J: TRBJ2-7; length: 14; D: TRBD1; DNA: TGTGCCAGCACAACCCTGGACAGGGCGAGTGAGCAGTACTTC; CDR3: CASTTLDRASEQYF
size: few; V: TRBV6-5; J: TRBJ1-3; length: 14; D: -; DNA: TGTGCCAGCAGCAACCAGGGATCTGGAAACACCATATATTTT; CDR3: CASSNQGSGNTIYF
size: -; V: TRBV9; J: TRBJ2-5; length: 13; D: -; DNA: TGTGCCAGCTCCCAAGGACAGCAAGAGACCCAGTACTTC; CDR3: CASSQGQQETQYF
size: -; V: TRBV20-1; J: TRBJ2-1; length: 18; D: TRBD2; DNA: TGCAGTGCTAGAGATAAGGGTCTAGCGGGAGGTTGTTACAATGAGCAGTTCTTC; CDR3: CSARDKGLAGGCYNEQFF
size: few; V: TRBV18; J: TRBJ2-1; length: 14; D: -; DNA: TGTGCCAGCTCGCCTGACTACGCTCCCAATGAGCAGTTCTTC; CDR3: CASSPDYAPNEQFF
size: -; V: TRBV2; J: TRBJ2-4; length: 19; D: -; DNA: TGTGCCAGCAGTGAAGCATACGTAGCGGCAGCACTAGCCAAAAACATTCAGTACTTC; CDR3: CASSEAYVAAALAKNIQYF
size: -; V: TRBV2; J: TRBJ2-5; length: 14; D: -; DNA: TGTGCCAGCAGTGTGACGTTGGGGTCCCGGACCCAGTACTTC; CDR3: CASSVTLGSRTQYF
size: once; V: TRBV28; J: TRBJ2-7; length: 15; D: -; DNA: TGTGCCAGCAGTTTATACGGGCAGGGCAGGAGGGAGCAGTACTTC; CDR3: CASSLYGQGRREQYF
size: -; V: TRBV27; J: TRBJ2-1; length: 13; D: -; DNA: TGTGCCAGCAGTTTATCCGGATTAGCGGAGCAGTTCTTC; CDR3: CASSLSGLAEQFF
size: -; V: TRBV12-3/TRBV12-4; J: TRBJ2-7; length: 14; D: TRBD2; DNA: TGTGCCAGCAGTAAGGGACTAGCTATCCACGAGCAGTACTTC; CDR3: CASSKGLAIHEQYF
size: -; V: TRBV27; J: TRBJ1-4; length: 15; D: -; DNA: TGTGCCAGCAGTCAAGGACAGACAACTAATGAAAAACTGTTTTTT; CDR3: CASSQGQTTNEKLFF
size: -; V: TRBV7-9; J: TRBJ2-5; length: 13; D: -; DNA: TGTGCCAGCCGGAACAGGGGACTCGGGACCCAGTACTTC; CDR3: CASRNRGLGTQYF
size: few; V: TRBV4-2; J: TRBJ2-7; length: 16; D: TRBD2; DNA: TGTGCCAGCAGCCAAGTTACTAGCGCACCATCCTACGAGCAGTACTTC; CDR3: CASSQVTSAPSYEQYF
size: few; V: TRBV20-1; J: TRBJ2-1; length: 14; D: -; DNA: TGCAGTACGAACGGGGATAGCTCCTACAATGAGCAGTTCTTC; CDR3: CSTNGDSSYNEQFF
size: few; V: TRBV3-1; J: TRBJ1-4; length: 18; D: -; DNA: TGTGCCAGCAGCCAACGGCGGGACATGGAGGCAACTAATGAAAAACTGTTTTTT; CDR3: CASSQRRDMEATNEKLFF
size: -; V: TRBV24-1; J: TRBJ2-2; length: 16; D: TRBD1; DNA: TGTGCCACCAGTGATACCAGGGGGCTAAACACCGGGGAGCTGTTTTTT; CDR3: CATSDTRGLNTGELFF
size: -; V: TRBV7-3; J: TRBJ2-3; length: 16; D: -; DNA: TGTGCCAGCAGCCCTCTCCCCCAGGGACCCACAGATACGCAGTATTTT; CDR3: CASSPLPQGPTDTQYF
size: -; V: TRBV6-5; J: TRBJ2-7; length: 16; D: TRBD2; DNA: TGTGCCAGCAGTTATGGATTAGCGGGAGGCTACTACGAGCAGTACTTC; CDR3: CASSYGLAGGYYEQYF
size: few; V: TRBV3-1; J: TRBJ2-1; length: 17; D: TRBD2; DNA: TGTGCCAGCAGCCAAGATACCAGCGGGAGCTTCATCGGTGAGCAGTTCTTC; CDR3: CASSQDTSGSFIGEQFF
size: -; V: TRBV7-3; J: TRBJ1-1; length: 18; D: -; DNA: TGTGCCAGCAGCTTAAGTCCGCCGGGAGGCGACATGAACACTGAAGCTTTCTTT; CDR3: CASSLSPPGGDMNTEAFF
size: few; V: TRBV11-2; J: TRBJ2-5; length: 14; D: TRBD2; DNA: TGTGCCAGCAGCCCGAGCGGGGGACAAGAGACCCAGTACTTC; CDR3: CASSPSGGQETQYF
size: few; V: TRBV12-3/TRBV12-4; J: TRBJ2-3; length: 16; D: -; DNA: TGTGCCAGCAGTTCGCCCATGGCCACACTAGCAGTCGCGCAGTATTTT; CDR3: CASSSPMATLAVAQYF
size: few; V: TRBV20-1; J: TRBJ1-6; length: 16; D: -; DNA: TGCAGTGCCCCGGACAGTGCCAGAGGCTATAATTCACCCCTCCACTTT; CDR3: CSAPDSARGYNSPLHF
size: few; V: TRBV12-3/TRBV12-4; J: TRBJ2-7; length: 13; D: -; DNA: TGTGCCAGCAGTTTACTGAGTCTGTACGAGCAGTACTTC; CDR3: CASSLLSLYEQYF
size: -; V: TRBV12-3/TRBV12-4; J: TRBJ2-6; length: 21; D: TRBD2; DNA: TGTGCCAGCAGTTTTATCAGCAGGGGACTAGCGGGAGTAGGTGGGGCCAACGTCCTGACTTTC; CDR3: CASSFISRGLAGVGGANVLTF
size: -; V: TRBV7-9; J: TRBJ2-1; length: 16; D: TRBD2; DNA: TGTGCCAGCAGCTTAAGACTCGCGGGAGAGGACAATGAGCAGTTCTTC; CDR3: CASSLRLAGEDNEQFF
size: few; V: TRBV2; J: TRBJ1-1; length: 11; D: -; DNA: TGTGCCAGCAGGCAGACAGATGAAGCTTTCTTT; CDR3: CASRQTDEAFF
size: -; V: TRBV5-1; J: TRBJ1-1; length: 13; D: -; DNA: TGCGCCAGCAGCTTGGTCCCGGACAGTGAAGCTTTCTTT; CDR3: CASSLVPDSEAFF
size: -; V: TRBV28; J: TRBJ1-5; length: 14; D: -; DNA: TGTGCCAGCATCCCTGGAACAGCACATCAGCCCCAGCATTTT; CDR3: CASIPGTAHQPQHF
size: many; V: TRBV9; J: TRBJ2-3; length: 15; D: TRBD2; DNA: TGTGCCAGCAGTCTTAGCGGGAGGGCCGATGATACGCAGTATTTT; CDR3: CASSLSGRADDTQYF
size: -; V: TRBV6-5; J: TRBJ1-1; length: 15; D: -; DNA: TGTGCCAGCAGTTATGGGGTAGCTATGAACACTGAAGCTTTCTTT; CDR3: CASSYGVAMNTEAFF
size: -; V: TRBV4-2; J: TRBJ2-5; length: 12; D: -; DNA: TGTGCCAGCAGCCAAGATCGTCTGATCCAGTACTTC; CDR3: CASSQDRLIQYF
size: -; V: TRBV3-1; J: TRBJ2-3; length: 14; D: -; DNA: TGTGCCAGCAGCCTCGACAGAAGAACAGATACGCAGTATTTT; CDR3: CASSLDRRTDTQYF
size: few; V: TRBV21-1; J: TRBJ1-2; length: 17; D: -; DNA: TGTGCCAGCAGCAAAGTGGTTCCAGGGGAAACTAACTATGGCTACACCTTC; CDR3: CASSKVVPGETNYGYTF
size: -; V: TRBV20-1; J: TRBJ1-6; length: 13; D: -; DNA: TGCATGTTACAGGACAGACATAATTCACCCCTCCACTTT; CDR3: CMLQDRHNSPLHF
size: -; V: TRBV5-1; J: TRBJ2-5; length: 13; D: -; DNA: TGCGCCAGCAGCTCAGGGTCTGAAGAGACCCAGTACTTC; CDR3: CASSSGSEETQYF
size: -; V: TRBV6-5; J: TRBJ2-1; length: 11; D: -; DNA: TGTGCCGCAGGGACTTTCAATGAGCAGTTCTTC; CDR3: CAAGTFNEQFF
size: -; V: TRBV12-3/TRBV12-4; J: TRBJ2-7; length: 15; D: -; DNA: TGTGCCAGCGGTTCGGAGACTACAATCTCCTACGAGCAGTACTTC; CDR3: CASGSETTISYEQYF
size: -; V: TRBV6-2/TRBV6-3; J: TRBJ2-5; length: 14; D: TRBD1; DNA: TGTGCCAGCAGTTGGACAGGGGGTTCTGAGACCCAGTACTTC; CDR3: CASSWTGGSETQYF
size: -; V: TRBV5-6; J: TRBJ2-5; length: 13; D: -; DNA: TGTGCCAGCCGGGACACCAACCAAGAGACCCAGTACTTC; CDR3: CASRDTNQETQYF
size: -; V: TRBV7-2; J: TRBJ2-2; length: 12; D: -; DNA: TGTGCCAGCAGCTCATACACCGGGGAGCTGTTTTTT; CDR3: CASSSYTGELFF